This T cell receptor beta chain was recorded in a study of blood T cell repertoires in COVID-19. Study context: Donors in the United States, Italy and Spain gave samples during acute or convalescent COVID-19. In each case, the material was cDNA or gDNA derived from T cells, B-cell-depleted T cells, or PBMCs.

Source study methods: Researchers report that nucleated cell counts were estimated from reference gene primer amplification. Clones were sequenced by immunoSEQ multiplex PCR, and TCRdb holds only the in-frame ones, with some missing. The V and J calls and clone size are taken from that table; D and trimming were inferred from the DNA. The sample carries some 250,000 clones, around four fifths recorded once. In germline, CDR1 is LNHDA, CDR2 SQIVND (reference sequence). The CDR3 runs 15 residues. J lost 6 bases, V lost 7 bases, and 12 bases had no gene match. This clone was observed a few times. What was sequenced was peripheral blood. This TCR derives from a woman in her fifties or sixties with active or convalescent COVID-19. The rearrangement joins TRBV19 to TRBJ1-5, with TRBD1 matching over 7 bases. This CDR3 is CASTATGSYVQPQHF. CDR3 coding DNA: TGTGCCAGTACCGCGACAGGGAGTTATGTTCAGCCCCAGCATTTT. Supplemented by reference TRBV19 and TRBJ1-5, the full variable domain reads DGGITQSPKYLFRKEGQNVTLSCEQNLNHDAMYWYRQDPGQGLRLIYYSQIVNDFQKGDIAEGYSVSREKKESFPLTVTSAQKNPTAFYLCASTATGSYVQPQHFGDGTRLSIL.